One sample yielded the 29 T cell receptor beta chains listed below, sequenced in a study of blood T cell repertoires in COVID-19 (dated by TCRdb to the early 2020s). Libraries were constructed by the immunoSEQ multiplex PCR assay. TCRdb provides this immuneACCESS table in a form limited to in-frame rearrangements. Some clones are lacking; in checked studies, under half of them reflect an unresolved V gene, and why the rest are absent is not known. The sample table lists around 280,000 clones, 90% of them with a count of one. The top ten clonotypes cover about 1.7% of the sample. The sample taken for sequencing was PBMCs or T cells enriched from blood (not recorded which). The origin of the receptors is a woman in her late teens or twenties with acute COVID-19.

The genes are TRBV7-6 and TRBJ2-6, with D maybe TRBD1 (5 bases). The CDR3 sequence is 17 residues long. The V gene lost 7 bases and the J gene lost 2 bases, with 18 bases spanning the gap. In germline, CDR1 is SGHVS, CDR2 FNYEAQ. The CDR3 sequence: CASMTAGFTAGANVLTF. DNA for the CDR3: TGTGCCAGCATGACGGCAGGGTTCACTGCTGGGGCCAACGTCCTGACTTTC.

The chain has TRBV30 and TRBJ2-1; D gene uncertain. Germline assignment: CDR1 GTSNPN and CDR2 SVGIG (reference sequence). The CDR3 covers 14 residues. V lost 1 base, J lost 9 bases, and 16 bases lay in between. DNA for the CDR3: TGTGCCTGGAGTGGTGCCACGGTGTGGAGTGAGCAGTTCTTC. This gives the protein CAWSGATVWSEQFF.

V and J are TRBV5-6 and TRBJ2-2; possibly TRBD1 for D (6 bases). Germline CDR1 SGHDT, CDR2 YYEEEE. Trimming took 0 bases from V and 1 from J, leaving 7 bases between them. This CDR3 contains 15 residues. CDR3 sequence reads: CASSLVDRNTGELFF. CDR3 bases: TGTGCCAGCAGCTTGGTGGACAGGAACACCGGGGAGCTGTTTTTT. The variable domain in full, completed from reference TRBV5-6 and TRBJ2-2, reads DAGVTQSPTHLIKTRGQQVTLRCSPKSGHDTVSWYQQALGQGPQFIFQYYEEEERQRGNFPDRFSGHQFPNYSSELNVNALLLGDSALYLCASSLVDRNTGELFFGEGSRLTVL.

The chain has TRBV2 and TRBJ2-7, with TRBD2 as a possible D gene (5 bases). The CDR3 covers 14 residues. Germline loops: CDR1 SNHLY, CDR2 FYNNEI. Trimming cost V 6 bases and J 5 bases, with 17 bases left between them. The CDR3 nucleotides read TGTGCCAGCAGGACTTTACTAGTTATCGACGAGCAGTACTTC. Protein product: CASRTLLVIDEQYF. The whole variable domain, filled in from reference TRBV2 and TRBJ2-7, reads EPEVTQTPSHQVTQMGQEVILRCVPISNHLYFYWYRQILGQKVEFLVSFYNNEISEKSEIFDDQFSVERPDGSNFTLKIRSTKLEDSAMYFCASRTLLVIDEQYFGPGTRLTVT.

The V gene is TRBV2, the J gene TRBJ1-1; weak D call: TRBD1 (5 bases). The CDR3 sequence is 14 residues long. V lost 9 bases to trimming and J lost 6 bases, with 20 bases between them. Germline CDR1 is SNHLY and CDR2 is FYNNEI. This CDR3 reads CASEVGRGGAEAFF. CDR3 in DNA: TGTGCCAGTGAGGTGGGGCGGGGAGGGGCTGAAGCTTTCTTT.

The J gene is TRBJ1-4, the V gene TRBV3-1 (or the pseudogene TRBV3-2); TRBD1 aligns across 7 bases. Germline loops: CDR1 LGHDT, CDR2 YNNKEL (reference sequence). Trimming took 3 bases from V and 8 from J; bases not matched to a gene: 6. This CDR3 has 14 amino acids. CDR3: CASSQRGRREKLFF. In DNA form, the CDR3 reads TGTGCCAGCAGCCAGAGGGGGCGCCGAGAAAAACTGTTTTTT.

This sequence joins TRBV6-6 and TRBJ1-2, with a possible D match to TRBD1 (6 bases). Germline CDR1 MNHNY, CDR2 SVGAGI (reference sequence). There are 15 residues in the CDR3. Trimming took 6 bases from V and 5 from J, leaving 19 bases between them. This CDR3 is CASSPPGDRSYGYTF. The CDR3 DNA is TGTGCCAGCAGCCCGCCTGGAGACAGGAGTTATGGCTACACCTTC.

The chain has TRBV6-5 and TRBJ1-6, with 7 bases that match TRBD1. The CDR3 runs 13 residues. The germline V gene encodes CDR1 MNHEY and CDR2 SVGAGI. Trimming at V came to 6 bases and at J to 7 bases, leaving 3 bases not matched to a gene. The CDR3, as DNA: TGTGCCAGCAGCCAAGGGGGCAATTCACCCCTCCACTTT. Translating gives CASSQGGNSPLHF.

The rearrangement uses TRBV6-5 and TRBJ2-7; perhaps TRBD1 as D (5 bases). Germline V gives CDR1 MNHEY, CDR2 SVGAGI. Between the trimmed V and J ends, which lost 6 bases and 0 bases, there was a span of 12 bases. The length of the CDR3 is 14 residues. This CDR3 reads CASRDRQSSYEQYF. DNA of the CDR3: TGTGCCAGCAGAGATAGACAGAGCTCCTACGAGCAGTACTTC.

V usage is TRBV3-1 (or the pseudogene TRBV3-2) and J usage is TRBJ1-1, with 8 bases that match TRBD1. Germline V gives CDR1 LGHDT, CDR2 YNNKEL (reference sequence). With V trimmed by 4 bases and J by 9 bases, 10 bases remained unmatched. The CDR3 is 14 amino acids. In DNA form, the CDR3 reads TGTGCCAGCAGCCCCCAAACTACAGGGGGGAAAGCTTTCTTT. As protein: CASSPQTTGGKAFF.

This clone occurred once. This chain joins TRBV27 and TRBJ2-7; D is possibly TRBD1 (6 bases). CDR1 and CDR2 from the germline V gene are MNHEY and SMNVEV (reference sequence). The CDR3 length is 15 residues. Deletions cut 3 bases from V and 6 bases from J, with 18 bases between. CDR3 sequence: CASSFGNRVASEQYF. The DNA for the CDR3 is TGTGCCAGCAGTTTTGGGAACAGGGTCGCCTCCGAGCAGTACTTC.

This clone was found many times. CDR3 loop: CASSLVGAPNQPQHF. CDR3 nucleotide sequence: TGTGCCAGCAGCTTGGTGGGGGCCCCCAATCAGCCCCAGCATTTT. V and J are TRBV5-5 and TRBJ1-5; possibly TRBD1 for D (6 bases). The CDR3 is 15 amino acids. Germline CDR1 SGHKS, CDR2 YYEKEE (reference sequence). V lost 0 bases to trimming and J lost 3 bases, with 10 bases between them.

The V and J genes are TRBV4-3 and TRBJ1-4; 7 bases line up with TRBD1. Germline CDR1 is LGHNA and CDR2 is YSLEER. The junction had 8 bases not matched to a gene; V was cut back by 3 bases and J by 7 bases. This CDR3 contains 15 residues. The CDR3 DNA sequence: TGCGCCAGCAGCCACAACAGGGGTGGGGGTGAAAAACTGTTTTTT. It is translated as CASSHNRGGGEKLFF.

The chain joins TRBV9 to TRBJ2-3, with D possibly being TRBD1 (5 bases). From germline, CDR1 is SGDLS and CDR2 YYNGEE. The CDR3 sequence is 16 residues long. The V and J ends lost 0 bases and 2 bases respectively, with 13 bases between them. Here the CDR3 DNA reads TGTGCCAGCAGCGTAGCGGCCAGGGCCGACACAGATACGCAGTATTTT. This encodes CASSVAARADTDTQYF.

The chain is built from TRBV27 and TRBJ1-5; D possibly corresponds to TRBD1 (6 bases). Germline V gives CDR1 MNHEY, CDR2 SMNVEV (reference sequence). The CDR3 covers 15 residues. The V end lost 2 bases, the J end lost 4 bases, and 12 bases lay between the germline ends. The CDR3: CASSLRQGRNQPQHF. CDR3 bases: TGTGCCAGCAGTTTAAGGCAGGGGCGAAATCAGCCCCAGCATTTT.

This chain joins TRBV7-2 and TRBJ2-1, with 14 bases identical to TRBD2. Germline loops: CDR1 SGHTA, CDR2 FQGNSA. V trimming: 5 bases; J trimming: 5 bases; junction bases outside the gene matches: 8. CDR3 length: 17 amino acids. This chain's CDR3 is CASSMYWTSGGNNEQFF. The CDR3 nucleotides read TGTGCCAGCAGCATGTACTGGACTAGCGGGGGGAACAATGAGCAGTTCTTC.

This clone was picked up a small number of times. The CDR3 DNA is TGTGCCAGCAAACCGACAGGGGGCTGGAACACTGAAGCTTTCTTT. Translating gives CASKPTGGWNTEAFF. The chain carries TRBV2 and TRBJ1-1, with TRBD1 matching over 10 bases. The CDR3 runs to 15 residues. Trimming at V came to 7 bases and at J to 1 base, leaving 6 bases not matched to a gene. The germline CDR1 and CDR2 sequences are SNHLY and FYNNEI.

The chain uses TRBV27 and TRBJ2-7, with TRBD1 matching 12 bases. Per the germline V gene, CDR1 is MNHEY and CDR2 is SMNVEV (reference sequence). V lost 8 bases to trimming and J lost 11 bases; unmatched junction nucleotides: 10. The CDR3 extends over 13 amino acids. Here the CDR3 DNA reads TGTGCCAGCGGGGCCGGGACAGGGGGCTGGGAGTACTTC. Its translation is CASGAGTGGWEYF.

The chain employs TRBV11-2 and TRBJ2-1; TRBD2 matches 7 bases. CDR1 is SGHAT, CDR2 FQNNGV, per germline. The junction had 9 bases not matched to a gene; V was cut back by 6 bases and J by 7 bases. The CDR3 contains 14 residues. The DNA for the CDR3 is TGTGCCAGCAGATACGCCGGGACTATAAATGAGCAGTTCTTC. Translating gives CASRYAGTINEQFF.

CDR3 coding DNA: TGTGCCAGTAGTATACAGGGCCTAAGCTCTGGGGCCAACGTCCTGACTTTC. This sequence encodes CASSIQGLSSGANVLTF. The chain is built from TRBV19 and TRBJ2-6, with D possibly TRBD1 on 5 matching bases. Germline lookup yields CDR1 LNHDA and CDR2 SQIVND (reference sequence). V dropped 2 bases and J dropped 0 bases, with 11 bases sitting between them. The CDR3 sequence is 17 residues long.

The V gene is TRBV28, the J gene TRBJ1-2; weak D call: TRBD1 (5 bases). Germline-derived CDR1 and CDR2 are MDHEN and SYDVKM. This CDR3 spans 15 amino acids. The V end lost 6 bases, the J end lost 0 bases, and 14 bases lay between the germline ends. The CDR3 region is CASRGREGSNYGYTF. DNA of the CDR3: TGTGCCAGCAGGGGGCGGGAGGGTTCTAACTATGGCTACACCTTC.

The chain is built from TRBV30 and TRBJ1-1; D gene unclear. CDR1 and CDR2 (germline): GTSNPN, SVGIG (reference sequence). The CDR3 has 13 amino acids. The V end was cut by 0 bases, the J end by 5 bases, with 10 bases between. The DNA of the CDR3 is TGTGCCTGGAGTGTAGGAGAGGAAACTGAAGCTTTCTTT. The encoded protein is CAWSVGEETEAFF.

The V gene is TRBV2, the J gene TRBJ2-7; 9 nucleotides align to TRBD2. The CDR3 runs 15 residues. Germline-derived CDR1 and CDR2 are SNHLY and FYNNEI. The V and J ends lost 1 base and 2 bases, in that order; junction bases with no gene match: 3. The CDR3 DNA sequence: TGTGCCAGCAGTGAAGGTCTAGCGGGAACCTACGAGCAGTACTTC. Its protein product is CASSEGLAGTYEQYF.

Details on this clone: Different DNA sequences within this sample yield the same CDR3. The CDR3: CASSLGPQETQYF. The DNA of the CDR3 is TGTGCCAGCAGCTTAGGGCCTCAAGAGACCCAGTACTTC. The gene calls are TRBV7-2 and TRBJ2-5, with D unclear. The CDR3 loop spans 13 amino acids. The germline V gene encodes CDR1 SGHTA and CDR2 FQGNSA. Deletions cut 1 base from V and 2 bases from J, with 5 bases between.

The chain joins TRBV30 to TRBJ1-5; D is unresolved. This CDR3 has 14 residues. The germline V and J ends were trimmed by 2 bases and 2 bases, with 10 bases remaining between them. Germline-derived CDR1 and CDR2 are GTSNPN and SVGIG (reference sequence). DNA for the CDR3: TGTGCCTGGAGTACGGTATTGGGCAATCAGCCCCAGCATTTT. Amino acid sequence: CAWSTVLGNQPQHF. The variable domain in full, with the rest retrieved from reference TRBV30 and TRBJ1-5, is SQTIHQWPATLVQPVGSPLSLECTVEGTSNPNLYWYRQAAGRGLQLLFYSVGIGQISSEVPQNLSASRPQDRQFILSSKKLLLSDSGFYLCAWSTVLGNQPQHFGDGTRLSIL.

The V call is TRBV4-2, the J call TRBJ1-2; the D is unclear. V was pared by 0 bases and J by 11 bases, with 13 bases between. The CDR3 totals 13 residues. Germline CDR1 LGHNA, CDR2 YNFKEQ. CDR3 nucleotides: TGTGCCAGCAGCCAAGATATTGGGAGGGCTTACACCTTC. Protein product: CASSQDIGRAYTF.

V usage is TRBV7-9 and J usage is TRBJ2-1, with 7 bases fitting TRBD2. Germline V CDR1 and CDR2: SEHNR, FQNEAQ (reference sequence). The CDR3 is made up of 15 amino acids. V lost 6 bases, J lost 8 bases, and 13 bases stayed unmatched. Written as DNA, the CDR3 is TGTGCCAGCAGTTTCGGACTAGAGGCGACGCATGAGCAGTTCTTC. It codes for CASSFGLEATHEQFF.

This rearrangement joins TRBV5-1 to TRBJ2-2; tentative D call: TRBD2 (6 bases). The germline V gene has CDR1 SGHRS and CDR2 YFSETQ. The CDR3 has 14 residues. The V and J ends lost 3 bases and 6 bases respectively, with 12 bases between them. CDR3 bases: TGCGCCAGCAGCTCGAACACTAGCCCCGGGGAGCTGTTTTTT. It encodes CASSSNTSPGELFF. The whole variable domain, remainder taken from reference TRBV5-1 and TRBJ2-2, is KAGVTQTPRYLIKTRGQQVTLSCSPISGHRSVSWYQQTPGQGLQFLFEYFSETQRNKGNFPGRFSGRQFSNSRSEMNVSTLELGDSALYLCASSSNTSPGELFFGEGSRLTVL.

The chain uses TRBV10-2 and TRBJ2-7, with TRBD2 as a possible D gene (5 bases). The V end was cut by 4 bases, the J end by 5 bases, with 12 bases between. Germline V CDR1 and CDR2: WSHSY, SAAADI. There are 13 residues in the CDR3. The CDR3 DNA is TGCGCCAGCAGTGGCACGGGGTTCCACGAGCAGTACTTC. Translating it yields CASSGTGFHEQYF.